The sequence of this T cell receptor beta chain was determined in a study of control samples from healthy donors and cancer patients. The V and J ends lost 1 base and 6 bases respectively, with 7 bases between them. There are 13 residues in the CDR3. The germline V gene encodes CDR1 LGHDT and CDR2 YNNKEL (reference sequence). Only in-frame clones appear in the TCRdb table, and some are missing; sequencing was by immunoSEQ multiplex PCR. The table lists about 170,000 clones, 75% to 95% of them singletons. V and J are TRBV3-1 (or the pseudogene TRBV3-2) and TRBJ2-1, with D perhaps matching TRBD2 (5 bases). Material for sequencing was blood. The receptor was derived from a woman aged 40 to 50 in good health. Written as DNA, the CDR3 is TGTGCCAGCAGCCAAGGGACTTTCAATGAGCAGTTCTTC. This sequence encodes CASSQGTFNEQFF.